The 3 T cell receptor beta chains below were found in one sample sequenced in a study of OX40 agonist ivuxolimab in advanced cancers. Produced via immunoSEQ multiplex PCR; TCRdb's table is partial and in-frame only. The data contain approximately 56,000 clones, 75% to 90% of them singletons. Material: CD4+ or CD8+ T cells sorted from blood, obtained in a trial of the OX40 agonist ivuxolimab. The source of these receptors is an adult with an advanced solid tumor such as melanoma, head and neck, liver or kidney cancer.

This sequence joins TRBV5-1 and TRBJ1-1; TRBD1 agrees at 9 bases. J gave up 5 bases and V 7 bases, and 12 bases lay outside the gene matches. Germline loops: CDR1 SGHRS, CDR2 YFSETQ. CDR3 length equals 15 residues. The CDR3 DNA is TGCGCCAGCGGGGCGGGGACAGGGAAGGGGACTGAAGCTTTCTTT. It encodes CASGAGTGKGTEAFF.

J is TRBJ2-7 and V is TRBV27; the D gene is possibly TRBD1 (6 bases). From germline, CDR1 is MNHEY and CDR2 SMNVEV (reference sequence). Deletions cut 0 bases from V and 5 bases from J, with 17 bases between. CDR3 length: 16 residues. CDR3 sequence reads: CASSLSPGTSLHEQYF. Here the CDR3 DNA reads TGTGCCAGCAGTTTATCCCCGGGGACAAGCCTCCACGAGCAGTACTTC.

In this sample, this clone turned up once. The chain is built from TRBV27 and TRBJ2-7; D is unresolved. In germline, CDR1 is MNHEY, CDR2 SMNVEV (reference sequence). Trimming took off 0 bases at V and 5 bases at J, with 8 bases between the two ends. The CDR3 loop spans 13 amino acids. The CDR3 loop is CASSLSIGNEQYF. The CDR3 nucleotides read TGTGCCAGCAGTTTATCTATTGGTAACGAGCAGTACTTC.